The TCR beta chain under discussion was sequenced for a study of blood T cell repertoires in COVID-19. About the study: Acute and convalescent COVID-19 specimens originated in the United States, Italy and Spain.

The CDR3 sequence is 15 residues long. Germline V gene lookup returns CDR1 SNHLY and CDR2 FYNNEI. Trimming took 5 bases from V and 0 from J, leaving 11 bases between them. As regards this clone: Other nucleotide sequences from this sample produce the same CDR3.

Authors' analysis steps: Amplifying reference gene primers gave estimates of nucleated cell counts. TCRdb's table, derived via immunoSEQ multiplex PCR, lists solely in-frame clones and lacks some. That table is the source of V, J and clone size, and D and trimming were worked out from the DNA. Of under 100,000 clones in the sample, about 88% are singletons; the top ten hold 4.5% to 5.5%. The chain joins TRBV2 to TRBJ1-5; D gene uncertain. Sequences were obtained from peripheral blood. This TCR was recovered from a middle-aged man with acute or convalescent COVID-19. CDR3 DNA: TGTGCCAGCAGTACAACAGTCGATAGCAATCAGCCCCAGCATTTT. This sequence encodes CASSTTVDSNQPQHF.